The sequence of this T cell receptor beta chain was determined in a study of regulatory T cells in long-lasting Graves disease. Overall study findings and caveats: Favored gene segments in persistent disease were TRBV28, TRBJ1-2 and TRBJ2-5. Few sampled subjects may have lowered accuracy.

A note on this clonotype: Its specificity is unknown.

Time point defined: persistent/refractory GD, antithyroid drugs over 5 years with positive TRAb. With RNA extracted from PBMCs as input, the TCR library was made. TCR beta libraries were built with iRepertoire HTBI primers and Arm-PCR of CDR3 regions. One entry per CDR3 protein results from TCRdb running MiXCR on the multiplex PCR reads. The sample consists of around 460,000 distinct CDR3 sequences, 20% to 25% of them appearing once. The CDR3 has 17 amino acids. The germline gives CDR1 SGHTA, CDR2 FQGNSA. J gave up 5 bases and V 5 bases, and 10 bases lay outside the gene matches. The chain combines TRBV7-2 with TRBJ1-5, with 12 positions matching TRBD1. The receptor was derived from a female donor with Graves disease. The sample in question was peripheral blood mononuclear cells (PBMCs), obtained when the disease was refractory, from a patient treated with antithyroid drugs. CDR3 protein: CASSPGTGGEVYQPQHF. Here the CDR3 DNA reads TGTGCCAGCAGCCCCGGGACAGGGGGCGAGGTGTATCAGCCCCAGCATTTT.